The present TCR beta chain was sequenced within a study of blood T cell repertoires in COVID-19. CDR1 and CDR2 from the germline V gene are MNHEY and SMNVEV (reference sequence). CDR3 length: 14 residues. V gave up 4 bases and J gave up 8 bases; unmatched junction bases: 7. Produced via immunoSEQ multiplex PCR; TCRdb's table is partial and in-frame only. The sample carries approximately 200,000 clones, about 87% recorded once. This TCR was sampled from a man aged 18 to 30 with acute COVID-19. The chain joins TRBV27 to TRBJ1-2; 10 nucleotides line up with TRBD1. Sequencing used PBMCs or T cells enriched from blood (not recorded which). CDR3 protein: CASSSRGQGGGYTF. For the CDR3, the DNA is TGTGCCAGCAGTTCTAGAGGACAGGGGGGCGGCTACACCTTC.